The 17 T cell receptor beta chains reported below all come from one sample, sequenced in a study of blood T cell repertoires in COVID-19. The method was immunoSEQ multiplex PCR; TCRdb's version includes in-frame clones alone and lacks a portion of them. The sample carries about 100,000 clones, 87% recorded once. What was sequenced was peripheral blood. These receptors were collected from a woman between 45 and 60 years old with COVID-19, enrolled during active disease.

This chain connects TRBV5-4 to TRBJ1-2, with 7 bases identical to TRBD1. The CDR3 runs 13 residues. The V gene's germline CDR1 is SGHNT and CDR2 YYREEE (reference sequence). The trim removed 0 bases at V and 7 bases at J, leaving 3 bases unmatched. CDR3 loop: CASSLGQGFGYTF. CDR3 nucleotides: TGTGCCAGCAGCTTGGGACAGGGCTTTGGCTACACCTTC.

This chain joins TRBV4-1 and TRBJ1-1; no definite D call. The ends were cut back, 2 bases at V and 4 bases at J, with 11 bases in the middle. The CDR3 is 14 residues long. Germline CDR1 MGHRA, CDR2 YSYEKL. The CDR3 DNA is TGCGCCAGCAGCCAATACTCAACGGGCACTGAAGCTTTCTTT. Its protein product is CASSQYSTGTEAFF.

CDR3 protein: CASSEALLSGTEAFF. In DNA, the CDR3 is TGTGCCAGCAGTGAAGCGTTATTGAGCGGGACTGAAGCTTTCTTT. The chain carries TRBV6-1 and TRBJ1-1; D not resolved. Trimming pared 0 bases from V and 5 bases from J, leaving 13 bases between. Germline V gives CDR1 MNHNS, CDR2 SASEGT. The CDR3 sequence is 15 residues long.

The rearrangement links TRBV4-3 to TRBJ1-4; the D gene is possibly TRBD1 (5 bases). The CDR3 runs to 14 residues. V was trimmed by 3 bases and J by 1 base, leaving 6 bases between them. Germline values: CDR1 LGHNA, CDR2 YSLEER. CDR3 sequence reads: CASSQGLTNEKLFF. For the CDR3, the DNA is TGCGCCAGCAGCCAGGGACTAACTAATGAAAAACTGTTTTTT.

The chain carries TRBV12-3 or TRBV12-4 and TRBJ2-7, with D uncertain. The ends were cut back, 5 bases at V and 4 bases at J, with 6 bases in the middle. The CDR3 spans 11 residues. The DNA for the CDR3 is TGTGCCAGCAGTCCAGGTTACGAGCAGTACTTC. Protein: CASSPGYEQYF.

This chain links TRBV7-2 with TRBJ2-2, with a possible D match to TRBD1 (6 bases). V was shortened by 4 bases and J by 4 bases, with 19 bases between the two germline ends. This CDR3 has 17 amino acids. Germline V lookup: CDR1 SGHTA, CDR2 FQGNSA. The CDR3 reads CASSYRSTGTFTGELFF. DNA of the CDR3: TGTGCCAGCAGCTACCGTTCGACAGGTACGTTCACCGGGGAGCTGTTTTTT.

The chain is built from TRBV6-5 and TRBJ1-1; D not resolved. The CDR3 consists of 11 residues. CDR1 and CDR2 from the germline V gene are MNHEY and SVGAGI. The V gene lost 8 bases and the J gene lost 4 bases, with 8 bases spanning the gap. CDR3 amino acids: CASLRGTEAFF. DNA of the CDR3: TGTGCCAGCCTACGAGGCACTGAAGCTTTCTTT.

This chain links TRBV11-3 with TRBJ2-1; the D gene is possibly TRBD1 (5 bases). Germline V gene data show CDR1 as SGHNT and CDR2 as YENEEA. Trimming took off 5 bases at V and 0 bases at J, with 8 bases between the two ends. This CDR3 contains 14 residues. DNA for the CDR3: TGTGCCAGCAGCAGTCAGGGCTCCTACAATGAGCAGTTCTTC. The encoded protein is CASSSQGSYNEQFF.

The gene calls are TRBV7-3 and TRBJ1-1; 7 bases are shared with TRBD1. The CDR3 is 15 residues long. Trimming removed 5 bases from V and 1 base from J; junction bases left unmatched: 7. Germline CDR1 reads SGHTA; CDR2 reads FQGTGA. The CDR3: CASSPIEGANTEAFF. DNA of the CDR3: TGTGCCAGCAGCCCCATAGAGGGGGCGAACACTGAAGCTTTCTTT.

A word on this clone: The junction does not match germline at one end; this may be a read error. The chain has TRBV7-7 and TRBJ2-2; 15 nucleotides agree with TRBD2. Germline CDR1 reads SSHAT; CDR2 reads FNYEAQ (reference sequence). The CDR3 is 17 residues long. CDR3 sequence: CASSSRTSGGASGELFF. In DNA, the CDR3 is TGTGCTAGCAGCTCGCGGACTAGCGGGGGGGCCAGCGGGGAGCTGTTTTTT.

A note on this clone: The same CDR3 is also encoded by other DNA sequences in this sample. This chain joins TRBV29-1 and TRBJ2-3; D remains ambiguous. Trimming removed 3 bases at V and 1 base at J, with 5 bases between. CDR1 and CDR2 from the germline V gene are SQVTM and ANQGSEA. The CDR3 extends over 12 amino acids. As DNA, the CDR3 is TGCAGCGTTGATCGGGGCACAGATACGCAGTATTTT. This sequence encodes CSVDRGTDTQYF.

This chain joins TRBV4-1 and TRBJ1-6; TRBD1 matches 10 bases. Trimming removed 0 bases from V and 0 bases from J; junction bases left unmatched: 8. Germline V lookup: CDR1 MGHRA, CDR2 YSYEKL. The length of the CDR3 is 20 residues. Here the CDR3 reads CASSQDTGTGESSYNSPLHF. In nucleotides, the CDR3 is TGCGCCAGCAGCCAAGATACCGGGACAGGGGAGAGCTCCTATAATTCACCCCTCCACTTT.

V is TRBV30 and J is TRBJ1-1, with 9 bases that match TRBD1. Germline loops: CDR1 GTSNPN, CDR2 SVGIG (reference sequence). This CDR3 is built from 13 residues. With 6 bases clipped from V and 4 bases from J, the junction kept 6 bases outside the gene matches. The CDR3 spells CACDRGWSTEAFF. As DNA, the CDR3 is TGTGCCTGTGACAGGGGGTGGAGCACTGAAGCTTTCTTT.

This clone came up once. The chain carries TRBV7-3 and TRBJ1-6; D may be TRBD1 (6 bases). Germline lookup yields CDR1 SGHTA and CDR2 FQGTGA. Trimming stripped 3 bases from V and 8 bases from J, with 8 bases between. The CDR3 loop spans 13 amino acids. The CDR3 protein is CASSFYRDSPLHF. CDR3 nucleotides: TGTGCCAGCAGCTTTTACAGGGATTCACCCCTCCACTTT.

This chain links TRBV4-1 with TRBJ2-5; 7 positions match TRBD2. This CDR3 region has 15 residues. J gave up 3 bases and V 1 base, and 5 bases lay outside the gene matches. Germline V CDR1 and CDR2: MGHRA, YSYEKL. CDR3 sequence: CASSQVLLAEETQYF. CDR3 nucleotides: TGCGCCAGCAGCCAAGTGCTCCTAGCGGAAGAGACCCAGTACTTC.

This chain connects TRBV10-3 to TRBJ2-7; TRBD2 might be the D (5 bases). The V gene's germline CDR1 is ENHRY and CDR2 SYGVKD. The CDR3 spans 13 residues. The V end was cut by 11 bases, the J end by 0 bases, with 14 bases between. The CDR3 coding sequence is TGTGCCCACTCCAGCGGAAGCTCCTACGAGCAGTACTTC. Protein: CAHSSGSSYEQYF.

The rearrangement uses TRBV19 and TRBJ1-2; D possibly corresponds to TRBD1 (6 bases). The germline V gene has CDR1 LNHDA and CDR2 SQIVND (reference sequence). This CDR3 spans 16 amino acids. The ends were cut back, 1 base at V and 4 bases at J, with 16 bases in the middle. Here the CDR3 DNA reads TGTGCCAGTAGTATAGCCGGAGGAAGGGGGACCTATGGCTACACCTTC. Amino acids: CASSIAGGRGTYGYTF. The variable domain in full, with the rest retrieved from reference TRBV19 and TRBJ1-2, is DGGITQSPKYLFRKEGQNVTLSCEQNLNHDAMYWYRQDPGQGLRLIYYSQIVNDFQKGDIAEGYSVSREKKESFPLTVTSAQKNPTAFYLCASSIAGGRGTYGYTFGSGTRLTVV.